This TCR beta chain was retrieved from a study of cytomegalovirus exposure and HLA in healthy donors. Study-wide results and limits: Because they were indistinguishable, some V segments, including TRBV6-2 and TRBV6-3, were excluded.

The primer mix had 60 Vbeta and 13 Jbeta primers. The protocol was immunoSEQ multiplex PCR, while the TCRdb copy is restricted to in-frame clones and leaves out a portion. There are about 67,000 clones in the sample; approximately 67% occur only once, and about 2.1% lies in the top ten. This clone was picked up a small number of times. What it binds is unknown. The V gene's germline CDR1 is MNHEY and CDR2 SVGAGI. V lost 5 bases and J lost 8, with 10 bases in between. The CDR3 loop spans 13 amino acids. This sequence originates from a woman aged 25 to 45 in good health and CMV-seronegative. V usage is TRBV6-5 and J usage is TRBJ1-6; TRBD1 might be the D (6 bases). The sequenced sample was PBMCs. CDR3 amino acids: CASSTGRDSPLHF. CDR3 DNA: TGTGCCAGCAGTACAGGGAGGGATTCACCCCTCCACTTT.